This entry concerns a single T cell receptor (beta chain). Its antigen remains unidentified. Using quantitative 5'-RACE with molecular barcodes, the authors made TCR beta libraries. TCRdb re-derived calls from the 5' RACE reads in MiXCR, one entry per CDR3 protein. The sample has about 480,000 distinct CDR3 sequences; approximately 17% are singletons. CDR3 size: 18 residues. CDR1 is LGHNA, CDR2 YSLEER, per germline. Trimming cost V 5 bases and J 5 bases; bases outside gene matches: 13. This record belongs to a study of CD8 T cells in ankylosing spondylitis. The study's findings and limits: It appeared that ankylosing spondylitis blood was characterized by a TCR beta motif of seven or eight highly homologous variants.

J is TRBJ2-1 and V is TRBV4-3; 12 nucleotides match TRBD2. Source material: blood, either unsorted or a sorted T cell fraction (not recorded which). This sequence was found in a male donor with ankylosing spondylitis. As DNA, the CDR3 is TGCGCCAGCAGCGGTGGACTAGCGGGGCATGAGACCGACAATGAGCAGTTCTTC. As protein: CASSGGLAGHETDNEQFF.